This T cell receptor beta chain is from a study of memory CD4+ T cells and cytomegalovirus serostatus. Study-wide context: Of the healthy Belgian adults, several were CMV seropositive and 24 seronegative.

Looked up from germline, CDR1 is SEHNR and CDR2 is FQNEAQ (reference sequence). J was trimmed by 1 base and V by 7 bases; bases with no gene match: 9. The CDR3 sequence is 15 residues long. In the original processing: After removing out-of-frame reads, over 2 million distinct TCRbeta sequences remained. This table comes from immunoSEQ multiplex PCR, and its TCRdb copy is limited to in-frame clones, with some not included. D and trimming were read from the DNA, whereas the V and J calls and clone size are those reported in that table. Seen here are 84,000 or so clones, approximately 84% observed once, and the top ten hold around 0.78%. Single viable CD3+CD4+CD8-CD45RO+ cells were sorted as the memory CD4+ T cells. CD4+ T cells were isolated by positive magnetic selection. On this clone: The antigen is undetermined.

Whole-study results and caveats: CMV serostatus prediction reached median AUC about 0.96, or 0.93 with US-trained model.

The receptor comes from an adult in good health and CMV-seronegative. The V gene is TRBV7-9, the J gene TRBJ1-1; 7 nucleotides line up with TRBD1. The specimen was memory CD4+ T cells from blood. CDR3 coding DNA: TGTGCCAGCACCTCCACATGGACAGGGAACACTGAAGCTTTCTTT. Encoded protein: CASTSTWTGNTEAFF.